This TCR beta chain derives from a study of T-cell reconstitution after alpha-beta-depleted transplantation in children. As it was prepared, the TCRbeta library received unique molecular identifiers. Each CDR3 protein gets one entry after TCRdb re-called the PCR reads with MiXCR. The sample has about 90,000 distinct CDR3 sequences; about 8% are singletons. This receptor was obtained from a human donor who donated a stem cell graft to a child with congenital amegakaryocytic thrombocytopenia. This specimen was PBMCs from the stem cell graft donor, taken from the stem cell graft.

Written as DNA, the CDR3 is TGCGCCAGCAGCTTGGCCCAGGGGCGCGGTGGGGAACTGTTTTTT. Its protein is CASSLAQGRGGELFF. The chain recombines TRBV5-1 with TRBJ1-4; weak D call: TRBD1 (6 bases). V was clipped by 0 bases and J by 12 bases, with 18 bases between them. The CDR3 has 15 amino acids. Germline lookup yields CDR1 SGHRS and CDR2 YFSETQ.